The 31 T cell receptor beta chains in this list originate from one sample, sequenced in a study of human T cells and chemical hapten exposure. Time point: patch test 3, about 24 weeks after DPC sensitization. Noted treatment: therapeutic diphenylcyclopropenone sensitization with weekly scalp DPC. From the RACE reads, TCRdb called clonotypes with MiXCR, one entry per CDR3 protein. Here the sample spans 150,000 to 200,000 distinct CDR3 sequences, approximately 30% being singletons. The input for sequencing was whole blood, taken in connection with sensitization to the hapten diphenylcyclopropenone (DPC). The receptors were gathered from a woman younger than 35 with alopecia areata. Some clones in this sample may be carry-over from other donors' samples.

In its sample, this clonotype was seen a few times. CDR3 sequence (DNA): TGTGCCAGTAGCAAGCCAACTAATGAAAAACTGTTTTTT. Translated, it gives CASSKPTNEKLFF. The V and J genes are TRBV19 and TRBJ1-4; D unclear. CDR3 size: 13 residues. Looked up from germline, CDR1 is LNHDA and CDR2 is SQIVND (reference sequence). V dropped 6 bases and J dropped 0 bases, with 5 bases sitting between them.

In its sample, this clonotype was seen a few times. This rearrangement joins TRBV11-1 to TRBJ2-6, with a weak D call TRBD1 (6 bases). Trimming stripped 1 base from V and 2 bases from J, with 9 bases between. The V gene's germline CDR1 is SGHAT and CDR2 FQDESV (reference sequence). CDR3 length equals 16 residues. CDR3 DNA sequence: TGTGCCAGCAGCTTAGGACAGGCTCCTGGGGCCAACGTCCTGACTTTC. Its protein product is CASSLGQAPGANVLTF.

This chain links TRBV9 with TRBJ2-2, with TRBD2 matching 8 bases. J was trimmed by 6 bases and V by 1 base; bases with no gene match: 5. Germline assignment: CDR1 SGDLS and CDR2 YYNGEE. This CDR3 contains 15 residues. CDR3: CASSVMTGGAGELFF. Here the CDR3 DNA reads TGTGCCAGCAGCGTAATGACCGGGGGGGCCGGGGAGCTGTTTTTT.

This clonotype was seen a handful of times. The CDR3 DNA reads TGTGCCAGCAGCGTAATCGGGAACGTTTACAATGAGCAGTTCTTC. This translates into CASSVIGNVYNEQFF. The chain couples TRBV9 to TRBJ2-1, with D perhaps TRBD2 (5 bases). Germline V gene lookup returns CDR1 SGDLS and CDR2 YYNGEE. V lost 1 base to trimming and J lost 4 bases, with 12 bases between them. The CDR3 contains 15 residues.

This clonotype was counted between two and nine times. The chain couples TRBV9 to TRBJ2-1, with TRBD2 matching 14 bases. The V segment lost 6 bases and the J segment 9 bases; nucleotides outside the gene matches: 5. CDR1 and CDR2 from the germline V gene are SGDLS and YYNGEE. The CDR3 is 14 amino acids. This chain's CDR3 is CASTTGLAGVEQFF. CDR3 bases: TGTGCCAGCACCACGGGACTAGCGGGAGTTGAGCAGTTCTTC.

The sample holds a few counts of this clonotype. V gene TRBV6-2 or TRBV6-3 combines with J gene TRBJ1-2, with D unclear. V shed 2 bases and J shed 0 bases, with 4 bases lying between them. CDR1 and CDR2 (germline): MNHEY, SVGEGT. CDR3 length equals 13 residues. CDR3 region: CASSYGANYGYTF. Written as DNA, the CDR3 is TGTGCCAGCAGTTACGGAGCTAACTATGGCTACACCTTC.

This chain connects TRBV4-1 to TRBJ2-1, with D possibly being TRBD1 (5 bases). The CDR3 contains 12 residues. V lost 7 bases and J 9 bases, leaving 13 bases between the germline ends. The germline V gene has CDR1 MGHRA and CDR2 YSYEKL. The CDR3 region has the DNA TGCGCCAGCACCCACCAGGGTCCTGAGCAGTTCTTC. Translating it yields CASTHQGPEQFF.

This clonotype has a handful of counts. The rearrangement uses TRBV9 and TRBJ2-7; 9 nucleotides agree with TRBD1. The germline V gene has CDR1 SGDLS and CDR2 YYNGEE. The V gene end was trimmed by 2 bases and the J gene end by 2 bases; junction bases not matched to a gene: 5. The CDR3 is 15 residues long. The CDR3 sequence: CASSVAGTGPYEQYF. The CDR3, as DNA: TGTGCCAGCAGCGTGGCCGGGACAGGGCCCTACGAGCAGTACTTC.

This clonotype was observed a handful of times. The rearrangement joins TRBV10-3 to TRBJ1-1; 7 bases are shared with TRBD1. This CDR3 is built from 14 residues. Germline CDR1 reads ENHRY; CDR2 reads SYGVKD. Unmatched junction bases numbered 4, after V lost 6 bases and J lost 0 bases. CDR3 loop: CAISLTGMNTEAFF. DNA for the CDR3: TGTGCCATCAGCCTGACAGGGATGAACACTGAAGCTTTCTTT.

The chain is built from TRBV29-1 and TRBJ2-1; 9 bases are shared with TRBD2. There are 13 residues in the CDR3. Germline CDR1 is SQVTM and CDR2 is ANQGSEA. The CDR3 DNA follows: TGCAGTCTCCAGCGGGGGGACTACAATGAGCAGTTCTTC. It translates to CSLQRGDYNEQFF.

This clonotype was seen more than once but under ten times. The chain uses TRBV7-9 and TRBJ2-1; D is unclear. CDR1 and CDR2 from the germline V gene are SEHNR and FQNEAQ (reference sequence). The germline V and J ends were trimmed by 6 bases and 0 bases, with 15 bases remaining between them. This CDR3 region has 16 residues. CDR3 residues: CASRAPVRSSYNEQFF. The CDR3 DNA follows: TGTGCCAGCAGGGCTCCAGTGCGGAGCTCCTACAATGAGCAGTTCTTC.

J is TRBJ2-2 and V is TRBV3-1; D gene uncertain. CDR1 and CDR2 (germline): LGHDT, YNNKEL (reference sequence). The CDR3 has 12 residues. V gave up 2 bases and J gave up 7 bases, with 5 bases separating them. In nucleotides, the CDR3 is TGTGCCAGCAGCCAATCGCGCGGGGAGCTGTTTTTT. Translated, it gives CASSQSRGELFF.

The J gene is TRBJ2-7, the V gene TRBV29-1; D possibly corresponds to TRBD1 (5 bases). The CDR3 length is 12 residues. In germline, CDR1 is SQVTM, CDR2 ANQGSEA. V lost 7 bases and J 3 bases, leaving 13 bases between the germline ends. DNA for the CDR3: TGCAGCGCCGGACATGGTAGCTACGAGCAGTACTTC. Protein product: CSAGHGSYEQYF.

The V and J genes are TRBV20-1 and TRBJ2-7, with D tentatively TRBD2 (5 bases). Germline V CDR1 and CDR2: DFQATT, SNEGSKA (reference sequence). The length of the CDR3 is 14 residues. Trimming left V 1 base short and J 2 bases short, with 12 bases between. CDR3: CSARGWESPYEQYF. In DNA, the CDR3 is TGCAGTGCTAGAGGGTGGGAGTCCCCCTACGAGCAGTACTTC.

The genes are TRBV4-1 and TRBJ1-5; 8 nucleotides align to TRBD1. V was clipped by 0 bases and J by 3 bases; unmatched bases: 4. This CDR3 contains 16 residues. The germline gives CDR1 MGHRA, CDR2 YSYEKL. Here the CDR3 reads CASSQEGTGLNQPQHF. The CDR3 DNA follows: TGCGCCAGCAGCCAAGAGGGGACAGGTCTCAATCAGCCCCAGCATTTT.

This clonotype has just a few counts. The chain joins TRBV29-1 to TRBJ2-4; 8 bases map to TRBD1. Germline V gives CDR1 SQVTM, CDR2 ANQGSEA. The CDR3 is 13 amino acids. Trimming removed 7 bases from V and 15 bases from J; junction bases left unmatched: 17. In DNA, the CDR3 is TGCAGCGCTCTCCAGGGGGCCGGACTCTCTATGTACTTC. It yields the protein CSALQGAGLSMYF.

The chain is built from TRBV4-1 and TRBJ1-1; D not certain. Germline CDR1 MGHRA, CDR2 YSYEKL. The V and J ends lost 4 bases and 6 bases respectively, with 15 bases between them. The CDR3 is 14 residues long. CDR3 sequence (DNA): TGCGCCAGCAGCCCTTTGACACCAAGCCCTGAAGCTTTCTTT. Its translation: CASSPLTPSPEAFF.

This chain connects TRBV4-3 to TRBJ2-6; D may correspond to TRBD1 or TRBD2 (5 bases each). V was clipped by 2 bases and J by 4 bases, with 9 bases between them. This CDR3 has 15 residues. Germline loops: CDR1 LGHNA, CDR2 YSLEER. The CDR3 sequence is CASSQPGSGANVLTF. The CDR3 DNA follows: TGCGCCAGCAGCCAACCAGGGAGCGGGGCCAACGTCCTGACTTTC.

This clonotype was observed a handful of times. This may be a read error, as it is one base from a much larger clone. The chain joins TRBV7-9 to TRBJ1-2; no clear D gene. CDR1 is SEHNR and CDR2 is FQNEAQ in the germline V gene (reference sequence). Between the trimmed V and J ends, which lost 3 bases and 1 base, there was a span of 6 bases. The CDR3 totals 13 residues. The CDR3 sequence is CASSFTDNYGYTF. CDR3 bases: TGTGCCAGCAGCTTTACCGATAACTATGGCTACACCTTC.

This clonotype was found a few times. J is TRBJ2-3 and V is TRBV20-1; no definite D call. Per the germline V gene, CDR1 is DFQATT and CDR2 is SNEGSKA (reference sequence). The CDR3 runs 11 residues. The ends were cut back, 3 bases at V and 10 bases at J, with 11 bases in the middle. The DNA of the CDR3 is TGCAGTGCTAGCCCGCTCTCTCCGCAGTATTTT. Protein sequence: CSASPLSPQYF.

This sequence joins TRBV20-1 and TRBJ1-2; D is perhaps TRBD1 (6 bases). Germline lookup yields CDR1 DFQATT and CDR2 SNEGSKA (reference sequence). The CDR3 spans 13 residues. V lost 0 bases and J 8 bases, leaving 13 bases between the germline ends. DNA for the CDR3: TGCAGTGCTAGAGATCGGGCGGGGGGCGGCTACACCTTC. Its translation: CSARDRAGGGYTF.

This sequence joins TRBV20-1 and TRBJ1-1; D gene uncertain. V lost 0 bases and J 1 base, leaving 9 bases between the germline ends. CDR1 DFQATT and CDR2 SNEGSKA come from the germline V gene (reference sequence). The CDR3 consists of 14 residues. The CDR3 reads CSARDQQTNTEAFF. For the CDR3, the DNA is TGCAGTGCTAGAGATCAGCAGACGAACACTGAAGCTTTCTTT.

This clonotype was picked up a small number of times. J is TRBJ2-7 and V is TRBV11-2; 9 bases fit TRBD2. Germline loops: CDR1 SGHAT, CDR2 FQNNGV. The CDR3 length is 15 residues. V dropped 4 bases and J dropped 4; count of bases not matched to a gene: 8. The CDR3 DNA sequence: TGTGCCAGCAGCTCACAGCGGGAGGCCCTTTACGAGCAGTACTTC. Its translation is CASSSQREALYEQYF. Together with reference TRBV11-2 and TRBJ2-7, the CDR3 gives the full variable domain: EAGVAQSPRYKIIEKRQSVAFWCNPISGHATLYWYQQILGQGPKLLIQFQNNGVVDDSQLPKDRFSAERLKGVDSTLKIQPAKLEDSAVYLCASSSQREALYEQYFGPGTRLTVT.

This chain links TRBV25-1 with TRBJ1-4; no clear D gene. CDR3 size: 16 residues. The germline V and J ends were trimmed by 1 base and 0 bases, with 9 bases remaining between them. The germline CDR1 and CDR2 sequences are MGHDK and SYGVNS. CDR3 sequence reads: CASSEWGVATNEKLFF. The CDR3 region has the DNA TGTGCCAGCAGTGAATGGGGAGTGGCAACTAATGAAAAACTGTTTTTT.

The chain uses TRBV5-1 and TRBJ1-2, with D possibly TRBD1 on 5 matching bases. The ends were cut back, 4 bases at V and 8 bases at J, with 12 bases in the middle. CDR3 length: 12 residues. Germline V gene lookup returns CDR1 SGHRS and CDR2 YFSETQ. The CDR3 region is CASSPTGDGYTF. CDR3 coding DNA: TGCGCCAGCAGCCCGACCGGGGACGGCTACACCTTC.

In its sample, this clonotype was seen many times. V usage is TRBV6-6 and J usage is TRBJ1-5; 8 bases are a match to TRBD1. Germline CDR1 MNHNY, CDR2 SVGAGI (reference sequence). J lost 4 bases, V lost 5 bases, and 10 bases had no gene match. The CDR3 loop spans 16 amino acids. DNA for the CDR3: TGTGCCAGCAGTCCCCTGACAGGGGTCGGGAATCAGCCCCAGCATTTT. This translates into CASSPLTGVGNQPQHF.

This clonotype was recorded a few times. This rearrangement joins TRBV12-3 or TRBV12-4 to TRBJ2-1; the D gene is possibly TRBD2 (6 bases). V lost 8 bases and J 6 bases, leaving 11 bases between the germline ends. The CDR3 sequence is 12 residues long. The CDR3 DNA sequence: TGTGCCAGCTCTACCGGGGGCAATGAGCAGTTCTTC. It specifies CASSTGGNEQFF.

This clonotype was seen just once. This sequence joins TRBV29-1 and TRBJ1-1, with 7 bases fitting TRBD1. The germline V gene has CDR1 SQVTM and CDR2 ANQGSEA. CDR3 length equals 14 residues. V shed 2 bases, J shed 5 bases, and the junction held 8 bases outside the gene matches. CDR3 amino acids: CSVEKGRGVTEAFF. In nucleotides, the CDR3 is TGCAGCGTTGAAAAAGGCAGGGGGGTGACTGAAGCTTTCTTT.

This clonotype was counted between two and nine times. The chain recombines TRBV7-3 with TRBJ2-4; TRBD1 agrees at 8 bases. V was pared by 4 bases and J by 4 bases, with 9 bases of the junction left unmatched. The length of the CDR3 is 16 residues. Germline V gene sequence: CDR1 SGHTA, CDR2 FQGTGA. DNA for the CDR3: TGTGCCAGCAGCTCCGGACAGGGCAGGGGAAAAAACATTCAGTACTTC. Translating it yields CASSSGQGRGKNIQYF.

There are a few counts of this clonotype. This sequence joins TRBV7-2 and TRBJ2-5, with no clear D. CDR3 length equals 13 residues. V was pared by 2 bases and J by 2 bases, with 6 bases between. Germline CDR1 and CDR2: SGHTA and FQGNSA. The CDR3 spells CASSLYLQETQYF. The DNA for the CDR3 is TGTGCCAGCAGCTTATACCTGCAAGAGACCCAGTACTTC.

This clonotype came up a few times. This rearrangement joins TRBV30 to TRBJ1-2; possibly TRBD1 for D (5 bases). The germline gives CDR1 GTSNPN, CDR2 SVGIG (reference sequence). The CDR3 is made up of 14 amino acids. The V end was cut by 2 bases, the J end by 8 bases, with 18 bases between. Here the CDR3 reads CAWSIIGTNGGYTF. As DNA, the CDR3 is TGTGCCTGGAGTATTATTGGGACGAACGGCGGCTACACCTTC. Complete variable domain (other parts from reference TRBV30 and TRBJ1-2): SQTIHQWPATLVQPVGSPLSLECTVEGTSNPNLYWYRQAAGRGLQLLFYSVGIGQISSEVPQNLSASRPQDRQFILSSKKLLLSDSGFYLCAWSIIGTNGGYTFGSGTRLTVV.